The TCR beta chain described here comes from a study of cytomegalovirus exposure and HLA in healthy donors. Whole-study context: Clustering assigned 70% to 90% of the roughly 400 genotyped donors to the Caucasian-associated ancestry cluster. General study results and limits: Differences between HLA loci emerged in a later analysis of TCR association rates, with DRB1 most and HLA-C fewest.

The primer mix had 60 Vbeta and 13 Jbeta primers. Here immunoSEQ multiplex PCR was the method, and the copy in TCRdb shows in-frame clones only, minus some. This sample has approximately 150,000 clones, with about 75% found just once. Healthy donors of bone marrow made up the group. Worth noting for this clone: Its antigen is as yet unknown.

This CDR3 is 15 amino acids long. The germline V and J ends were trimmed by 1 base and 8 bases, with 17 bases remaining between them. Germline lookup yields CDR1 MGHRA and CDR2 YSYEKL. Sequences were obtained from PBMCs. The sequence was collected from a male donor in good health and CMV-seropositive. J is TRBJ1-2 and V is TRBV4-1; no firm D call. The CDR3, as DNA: TGCGCCAGCAGCCAAGGGCGGGGAGGGTGGAGCGGCTACACCTTC. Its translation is CASSQGRGGWSGYTF.